One sample yielded the 24 T cell receptor beta chains listed below, sequenced in a study of prognosis after radiotherapy for stage I lung cancer. Researchers used two-round multiplex PCR to amplify TCR beta CDR3 starting from genomic DNA. Used in first-round PCR were primers specific to each TRBV and TRBJ gene. TCRdb re-called the multiplex PCR reads with MiXCR, one entry per CDR3 protein. The sample has approximately 13,000 distinct CDR3 sequences, over 25% seen once; the top ten hold about 30%. This specimen was PBMCs, taken before or after stereotactic body radiation therapy (not recorded which). These receptors came from a donor at least 50 years old with non-small cell lung cancer.

The chain combines TRBV6-2 or TRBV6-3 with TRBJ2-5; D might be TRBD2 (5 bases). Trimming took 5 bases from V and 7 from J, leaving 14 bases between them. The CDR3 runs to 13 residues. Germline V gene sequence: CDR1 MNHEY, CDR2 SVGEGT. The CDR3 region is CASSEAPGGTQYF. Here the CDR3 DNA reads TGTGCCAGCAGTGAGGCGCCCGGAGGGACCCAGTACTTC.

This clonotype was observed a single time. CDR3 in amino acids: CASSPRGLQETQYF. CDR3 coding DNA: TGTGCCAGCAGCCCAAGGGGTCTTCAAGAGACCCAGTACTTC. This chain connects TRBV5-4 to TRBJ2-5; TRBD1 might be the D (5 bases). Germline-derived CDR1 and CDR2 are SGHNT and YYREEE (reference sequence). This CDR3 is 14 amino acids long. Between the trimmed V and J ends, which lost 4 bases and 2 bases, there was a span of 12 bases.

Concerning this clonotype: It may be a read error: a sequence one base away is much more abundant. Here the CDR3 DNA reads TGTGCCAGCAGCTCGCGAGGCAGTTTCCACGAGCAGTACTTC. Its protein product is CASSSRGSFHEQYF. The chain recombines TRBV7-9 with TRBJ2-7, with D unclear. The CDR3 contains 14 residues. CDR1 is SEHNR and CDR2 is FQNEAQ in the germline V gene (reference sequence). V lost 4 bases to trimming and J lost 5 bases, with 15 bases between them.

Notes on this clonotype: This may stem from a read error, because a much larger clone lies one nucleotide away. J is TRBJ2-4 and V is TRBV6-2 or TRBV6-3; perhaps TRBD2 as D (5 bases). This CDR3 has 10 amino acids. CDR1 is MNHEY, CDR2 SVGEGT, per germline. The CDR3 reads CASSGRIHYF. In DNA, the CDR3 is TGTGCCAGCTCGGGAAGAATTCATTACTTC.

The rearrangement links TRBV9 to TRBJ2-1, with 15 bases aligning to TRBD2. The CDR3 loop spans 19 amino acids. Germline CDR1 SGDLS, CDR2 YYNGEE. With V trimmed by 0 bases and J by 3 bases, 7 bases remained unmatched. In DNA, the CDR3 is TGTGCCAGCAGCGTAGGAGGACTAGCGGGAGGGCCAGACTACAATGAGCAGTTCTTC. It codes for CASSVGGLAGGPDYNEQFF.

This clonotype was detected ten times or more. The rearrangement links TRBV30 to TRBJ1-4, with D hard to call. Trimming stripped 4 bases from V and 9 bases from J, with 15 bases between. Per germline, CDR1 GTSNPN and CDR2 SVGIG (reference sequence). This CDR3 comprises 13 residues. The CDR3 reads CAWNSSGRKKLFF. CDR3 sequence (DNA): TGTGCCTGGAACTCGAGTGGAAGGAAAAAACTGTTTTTT.

This clonotype was counted many times. The chain employs TRBV29-1 and TRBJ2-3; D is possibly TRBD2 (5 bases). The V gene lost 4 bases and the J gene lost 0 bases, with 14 bases spanning the gap. The germline gives CDR1 SQVTM, CDR2 ANQGSEA. The CDR3 spans 15 residues. The CDR3 protein is CSVANSGGSTDTQYF. CDR3 bases: TGCAGCGTTGCTAACAGTGGAGGAAGCACAGATACGCAGTATTTT.

A note on this clonotype: The junction and the germline gene differ at one end; a read error may be behind it. J is TRBJ2-7 and V is TRBV27; D is ambiguous. Germline loops: CDR1 MNHEY, CDR2 SMNVEV (reference sequence). This CDR3 is built from 14 residues. CDR3 DNA sequence: TGTCCCAGCAGTCTCGGACCGCAAGGCTACGAGCAGCACTTC. Protein product: CPSSLGPQGYEQHF.

This clonotype was counted many times. The CDR3 here is CASSQVLGVTEQYF. CDR3 bases: TGTGCCAGCAGCCAAGTATTAGGAGTTACCGAGCAGTACTTC. The rearrangement joins TRBV4-2 to TRBJ2-7; D uncertain. CDR3 size: 14 residues. V dropped 1 base and J dropped 6 bases, with 13 bases sitting between them. Germline assignment: CDR1 LGHNA and CDR2 YNFKEQ.

This clonotype was seen many times. This chain links TRBV12-5 with TRBJ1-1; possible D gene TRBD1, 6 bases. Germline V gene sequence: CDR1 LGHNT, CDR2 FRNRAP. Trimming left V 3 bases short and J 7 bases short, with 9 bases between. The CDR3 runs to 12 residues. CDR3: CASGFGQLEAFF. In DNA form, the CDR3 reads TGTGCTAGTGGTTTTGGACAGCTTGAAGCTTTCTTT.

This clonotype was observed at least ten times. This CDR3 reads CASRLGARGRLAANEKLFF. As DNA, the CDR3 is TGTGCCAGCAGACTGGGTGCAAGAGGGCGCTTGGCGGCTAATGAAAAACTGTTTTTT. V usage is TRBV7-9 and J usage is TRBJ1-4; D ambiguous. From germline, CDR1 is SEHNR and CDR2 FQNEAQ (reference sequence). The length of the CDR3 is 19 residues. V was pared by 6 bases and J by 3 bases, with 26 bases between.

The table lists this clonotype with many counts. The chain uses TRBV3-1 and TRBJ2-3; D remains unclear. There are 11 residues in the CDR3. CDR1 and CDR2 (germline): LGHDT, YNNKEL (reference sequence). Trimming took 2 bases from V and 5 from J, leaving 2 bases between them. As DNA, the CDR3 is TGTGCCAGCAGCCAATTAGATACGCAGTATTTT. Residues: CASSQLDTQYF.

Details on this clonotype: One junction end does not reproduce the germline sequence, and a read error may be involved. The V call is TRBV10-2, the J call TRBJ1-3, with D uncertain. The CDR3 totals 18 residues. Germline V lookup: CDR1 WSHSY, CDR2 SAAADI. CDR3 nucleotide sequence: TGCGTCTGCAGTGACTTTCTATACGGGGTTAGCTCTGGAAATACCATATATTTT. Translated, it gives CVCSDFLYGVSSGNTIYF.

Comment on this clonotype: One junction end disagrees with the germline gene, perhaps due to a read error. The V call is TRBV5-1, the J call TRBJ1-2; 10 positions agree with TRBD1. Germline V gene data show CDR1 as SGHRS and CDR2 as YFSETQ. This CDR3 has 15 residues. CDR3 sequence reads: CASILSRTGGLGYTF. The CDR3 DNA follows: TGCGCCAGCATCTTGTCCCGGACAGGGGGGCTTGGCTACACCTTC.

As concerns this clonotype: A read error is the likely source, as a far larger clone sits one nucleotide away. V is TRBV5-1 and J is TRBJ2-5; tentative D call: TRBD2 (5 bases). The J call is doubtful: the DNA matches TRBJ2-1 better. The CDR3 contains 16 residues. Germline values: CDR1 SGHRS, CDR2 YFSETQ. CDR3 DNA: TGCGCCAGCAGCAACCAGGCGGGCGGAACCTGCAATGAGCAGTTCTTC. Translated, it gives CASSNQAGGTCNEQFF.

This clonotype was recorded many times. The rearrangement links TRBV19 to TRBJ2-1; D might be TRBD1 or TRBD2, each matching 6 bases. V was pared by 5 bases and J by 6 bases, with 20 bases between. This CDR3 contains 16 residues. Germline V gives CDR1 LNHDA, CDR2 SQIVND (reference sequence). The chain's CDR3 is CASSSPGVGAGNEQFF. The CDR3 DNA reads TGTGCCAGTAGTTCCCCAGGGGTAGGAGCGGGCAATGAGCAGTTCTTC.

The V gene is TRBV12-3 or TRBV12-4, the J gene TRBJ2-1, with TRBD2 matching 7 bases. The V segment lost 3 bases and the J segment 5 bases; nucleotides outside the gene matches: 10. The CDR3 spans 16 residues. CDR3 loop: CASSFLGGSLNNEQFF. Written as DNA, the CDR3 is TGTGCCAGCAGTTTTTTGGGCGGGAGTCTGAACAATGAGCAGTTCTTC.

This clonotype was counted a single time. A read error may be the cause here, since a much bigger clone is one base away. The chain is built from TRBV5-1 and TRBJ1-2; weak D call: TRBD1 (5 bases). Trimming cost V 5 bases and J 9 bases, with 23 bases left between them. Germline V gene lookup returns CDR1 SGHRS and CDR2 YFSETQ. The length of the CDR3 is 15 residues. CDR3 amino acids: CASRYTAGSSQSYTF. As DNA, the CDR3 is TGCGCCAGCAGATACACCGCAGGGAGCTCGCAGAGCTACACCTTC.

The V gene is TRBV2, the J gene TRBJ2-3; D may match TRBD1 or TRBD2 (5 bases each). This CDR3 is 14 amino acids long. Germline values: CDR1 SNHLY, CDR2 FYNNEI. V lost 5 bases and J 12 bases, leaving 21 bases between the germline ends. CDR3 residues: CASSRDRNTDAQYF. Written as DNA, the CDR3 is TGTGCCAGCAGTCGGGACCGCAACACAGATGCACAGTATTTT.

On this clonotype: With only one base between it and a far larger clone, this is likely a read error. The rearrangement links TRBV6-9 to TRBJ2-1; 9 nucleotides line up with TRBD2. The germline V gene encodes CDR1 MNHGY and CDR2 SVAAGI. The CDR3 has 17 amino acids. The CDR3 sequence: CASKETSGRGSYNEKFF. In DNA, the CDR3 is TGTGCCAGCAAGGAGACTAGCGGACGAGGCTCCTACAATGAGAAGTTCTTC.

This clonotype occurred many times. A much larger clone differs by one base, so this may be a read error. This rearrangement joins TRBV6-2 or TRBV6-3 to TRBJ2-7, with a tentative D call TRBD2 (6 bases). Trimming took off 8 bases at V and 2 bases at J, with 19 bases between the two ends. Germline V gene lookup returns CDR1 MNHEY and CDR2 SVGEGT. The CDR3 runs 15 residues. CDR3 in DNA: TGTGCCAGCCAGAGTCTGGGAGGACCTCCCTACGAGCAGTACTTC. Amino acids: CASQSLGGPPYEQYF.

This clonotype is judged medium-sized (0.01 to 0.1%). The chain combines TRBV9 with TRBJ2-7; 7 bases match TRBD2. The CDR3 extends over 15 amino acids. Losses at the gene ends were 3 bases for V and 7 bases for J; bases not matched to a gene: 13. Germline V gives CDR1 SGDLS, CDR2 YYNGEE. The CDR3 region has the DNA TGTGCCAGCAGCGACCACCCTGGGACTATGGGGGAGCAGTACTTC. As protein: CASSDHPGTMGEQYF. The complete variable domain, with remaining parts taken from reference TRBV9 and TRBJ2-7, reads DSGVTQTPKHLITATGQRVTLRCSPRSGDLSVYWYQQSLDQGLQFLIQYYNGEERAKGNILERFSAQQFPDLHSELNLSSLELGDSALYFCASSDHPGTMGEQYFGPGTRLTVT.

The rearrangement uses TRBV20-1 and TRBJ2-3, with a tentative D call TRBD1 (5 bases). V gave up 4 bases and J gave up 3 bases, with 11 bases separating them. The CDR3 is 13 amino acids. CDR1 and CDR2 from the germline V gene are DFQATT and SNEGSKA (reference sequence). The CDR3 sequence: CSANKGKTDTQYF. CDR3 DNA: TGCAGTGCTAATAAGGGGAAGACAGATACGCAGTATTTT.

This clonotype was recorded many times. This rearrangement joins TRBV7-8 to TRBJ2-1; D uncertain. Germline CDR1 reads SGHVS; CDR2 reads FQNEAQ. The length of the CDR3 is 12 residues. The V end lost 5 bases, the J end lost 6 bases, and 8 bases lay between the germline ends. The CDR3 DNA follows: TGTGCCAGCAGCCCTGTCCTCAATGAGCAGTTCTTC. This codes for CASSPVLNEQFF.